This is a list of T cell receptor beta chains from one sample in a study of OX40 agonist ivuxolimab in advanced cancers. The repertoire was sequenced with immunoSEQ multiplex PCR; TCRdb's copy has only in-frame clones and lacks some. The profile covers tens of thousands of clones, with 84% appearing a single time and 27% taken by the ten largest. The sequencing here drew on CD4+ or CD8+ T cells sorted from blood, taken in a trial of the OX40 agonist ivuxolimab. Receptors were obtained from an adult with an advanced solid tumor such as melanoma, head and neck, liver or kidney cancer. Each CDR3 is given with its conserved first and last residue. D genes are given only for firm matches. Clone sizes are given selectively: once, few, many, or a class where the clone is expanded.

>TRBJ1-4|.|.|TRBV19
TGTGCCAGTAGTATAGACCCACCGGGCGCCGGTGGTGGAGGGGGTCGACTGTTTTTT
CASSIDPPGAGGGGGRLFF
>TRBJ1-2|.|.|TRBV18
TGTGCCAGCTCACCAAACTCTCCAGGGGTATTGGGCTACACCTTC
CASSPNSPGVLGYTF
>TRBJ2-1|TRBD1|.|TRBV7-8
TGTGCCAGCAGCTCCGGACAGGGGAGGCGGAATGAGCAGTTCTTC
CASSSGQGRRNEQFF
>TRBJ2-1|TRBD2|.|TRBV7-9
TGTGCCAGCAGCTCTAAACTAGCGGGAAACTACAATGAGCAGTTCTTC
CASSSKLAGNYNEQFF
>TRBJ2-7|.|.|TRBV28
TGTGCCAGCAGTCTCCCCCCAGGGACCTACGAGCAGTACTTC
CASSLPPGTYEQYF
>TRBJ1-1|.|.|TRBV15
TGTGCCACCAGCAGAGCCCAGGGTTTGGACACTGAAGCTTTCTTT
CATSRAQGLDTEAFF
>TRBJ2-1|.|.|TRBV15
TGTGCCACCAGCAGACACGGACAGGGAGGGACCTACAATGAGCAGTTCTTC
CATSRHGQGGTYNEQFF
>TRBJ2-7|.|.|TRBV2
TGTGCCAGCAGTGAAGCGGCCCCCGGACACGTTTCCTACGAGCAGTACTTC
CASSEAAPGHVSYEQYF
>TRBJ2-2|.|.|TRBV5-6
TGTGCCAGCAGCTTGGAGGCAGGGTATAACACCGGGGAGCTGTTTTTT
CASSLEAGYNTGELFF
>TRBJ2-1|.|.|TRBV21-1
TGTGCCATTTCCGGGTCCCAAGGCGGGAGCTCCTACAATGAGCAGTTCTTC
CAISGSQGGSSYNEQFF
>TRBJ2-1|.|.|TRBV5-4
TGTGCCAGCAGCTTGCCCTTAACGAGGGACATCCACAATGAGCAGTTCTTC
CASSLPLTRDIHNEQFF
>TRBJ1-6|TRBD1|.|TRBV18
TGTGCCAGCTCACTTACCTCAGACAGGGGCAATCATTCACCCCTCCACTTT
CASSLTSDRGNHSPLHF
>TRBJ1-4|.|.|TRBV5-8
TGTGCCAGCAGCTTCACTAATGAAAAACTGTTTTTT
CASSFTNEKLFF
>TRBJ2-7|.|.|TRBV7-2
TGTGCCAGCAGCCGGGACAAGACCTACGAGCAGTACTTC
CASSRDKTYEQYF
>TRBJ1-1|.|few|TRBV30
TGTGCCTGGATCGAAGGGGGACGGGATGAAGCTTTCTTT
CAWIEGGRDEAFF
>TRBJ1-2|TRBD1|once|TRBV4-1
TGCGCCAGCAGCCTTGATTGGGGGACAGGGATTAACTATGGCTACACCTTC
CASSLDWGTGINYGYTF
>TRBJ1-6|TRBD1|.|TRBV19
TGTGCCAGTAGTTTTAAACTCGACAGGGTGTACAATTCACCCCTCCACTTT
CASSFKLDRVYNSPLHF
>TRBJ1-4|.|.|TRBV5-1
TGCGCCAGCAGCTTGGACGGTTATGAAAAACTGTTTTTT
CASSLDGYEKLFF
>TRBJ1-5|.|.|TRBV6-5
TGTGCCAGCTCCCCGGGGAGCAATCAGCCCCAGCATTTT
CASSPGSNQPQHF
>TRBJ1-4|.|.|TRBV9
TGTGCCAGCAGCCCAGAAAACCTCCGTAATGAAAAACTGTTTTTT
CASSPENLRNEKLFF
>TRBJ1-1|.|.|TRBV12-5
TGTGCTTCTTGTCTCGAGATGGCGGTGAACACTGAAGCTTTCTTT
CASCLEMAVNTEAFF
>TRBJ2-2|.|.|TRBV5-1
TGCGCCAGCAGCTTAGAAACGTCCACCGGGGAGCTGTTTTTT
CASSLETSTGELFF
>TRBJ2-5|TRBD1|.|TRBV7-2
TGTGCCAGCAGAAGCACAGGGGAGGAGACCCAGTACTTC
CASRSTGEETQYF